This T cell receptor beta chain was sequenced during a study of shared clonotypes between healthy human individuals. The study's findings and limits: Specimens sampled were limited to blood, with tissue repertoires likely differing. Rarefaction revealed incomplete sorted-subset sequencing despite large depth.

The assay was immunoSEQ multiplex PCR, and TCRdb's table has in-frame clones only and misses some. The sample shows more than 2 million clones, 95% of them seen only once. On this clone itself: Antigen: not known.

This TCR was recovered from a man younger than 35 in good health. The sequencing input was naive CD4+ T cells sorted from blood. Specified subset: CD45RA+ positively selected.

CDR3 protein: CASSDPGRIYGYTF. The CDR3 nucleotides are TGCGCCAGCAGTGACCCGGGACGGATCTATGGCTACACCTTC. The V gene is TRBV10-2, the J gene TRBJ1-2; TRBD1 might be the D (5 bases). The CDR3 consists of 14 residues. Germline V CDR1 and CDR2: WSHSY, SAAADI. Between the trimmed V and J ends, which lost 3 bases and 4 bases, there was a span of 12 bases.